This T cell receptor beta chain stems from a study of blood T cells in healthy people across ages. Next came a second PCR, run for about 7 to 12 cycles, which used a sample-barcoded 5' primer along with a J-beta primer mix. Every sample gave at least 2.5 million paired-end reads containing CDR3. MiXCR, applied by TCRdb to the 5' RACE reads, yields one record per CDR3 protein. The table shows hundreds of thousands of distinct CDR3 sequences, with about 32% occurring only once. CDR1 is DFQATT and CDR2 is SNEGSKA in the germline V gene (reference sequence). The V and J ends lost 6 bases and 4 bases, in that order; junction bases with no gene match: 10. This CDR3 has 17 residues. Study results and caveats: Changes seen in expanded clonotypes were possibly confounded by donor CMV status left unknown. From one million sequenced T cells, diversity estimates were lower bounds.

This clonotype was counted many times. No antigen is known for it. Sequences were obtained from blood. The rearrangement links TRBV20-1 to TRBJ2-3; 16 nucleotides agree with TRBD2. This receptor was identified in a woman aged 80 or over in good health. The CDR3 spells CSADYGTSGGAPDTQYF. The CDR3, as DNA: TGCAGTGCGGACTATGGGACTAGCGGGGGGGCCCCAGATACGCAGTATTTT.